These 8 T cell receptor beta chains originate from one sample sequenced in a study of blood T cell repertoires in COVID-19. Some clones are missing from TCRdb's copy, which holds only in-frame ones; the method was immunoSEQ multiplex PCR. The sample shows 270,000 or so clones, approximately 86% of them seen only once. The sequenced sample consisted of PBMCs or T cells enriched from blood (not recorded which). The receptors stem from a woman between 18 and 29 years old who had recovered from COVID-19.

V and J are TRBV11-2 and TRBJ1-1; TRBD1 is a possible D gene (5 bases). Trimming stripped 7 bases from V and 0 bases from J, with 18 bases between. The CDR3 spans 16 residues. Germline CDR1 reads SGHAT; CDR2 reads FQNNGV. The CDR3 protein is CASMLTGGVMNTEAFF. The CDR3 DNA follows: TGTGCCAGCATGCTAACTGGGGGGGTAATGAACACTGAAGCTTTCTTT.

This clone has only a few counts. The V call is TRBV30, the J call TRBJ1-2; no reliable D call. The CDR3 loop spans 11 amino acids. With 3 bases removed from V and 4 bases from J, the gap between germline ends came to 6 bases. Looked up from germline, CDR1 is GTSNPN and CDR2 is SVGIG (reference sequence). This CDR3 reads CAWSGGYGYTF. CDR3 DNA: TGTGCCTGGAGCGGTGGCTATGGCTACACCTTC.

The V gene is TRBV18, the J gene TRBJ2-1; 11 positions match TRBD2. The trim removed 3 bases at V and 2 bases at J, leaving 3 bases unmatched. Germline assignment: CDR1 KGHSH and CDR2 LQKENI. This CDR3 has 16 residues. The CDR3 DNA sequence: TGTGCCAGCTCACCCTTAGCGGGGGGGACCTACAATGAGCAGTTCTTC. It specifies CASSPLAGGTYNEQFF.

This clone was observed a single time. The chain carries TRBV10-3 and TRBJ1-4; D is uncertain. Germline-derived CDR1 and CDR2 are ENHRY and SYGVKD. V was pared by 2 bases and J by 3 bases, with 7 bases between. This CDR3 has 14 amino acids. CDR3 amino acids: CAISEEGSNEKLFF. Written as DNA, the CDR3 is TGTGCCATCAGTGAGGAGGGTTCTAATGAAAAACTGTTTTTT.

The CDR3 here is CASSLAHRYEKLFF. The CDR3 nucleotides are TGTGCCAGCAGCTTAGCGCACAGATATGAAAAACTGTTTTTT. The V and J genes are TRBV7-9 and TRBJ1-4; D is uncertain. The CDR3 loop spans 14 amino acids. V lost 0 bases and J 6 bases, leaving 8 bases between the germline ends. The V gene's germline CDR1 is SEHNR and CDR2 FQNEAQ (reference sequence).

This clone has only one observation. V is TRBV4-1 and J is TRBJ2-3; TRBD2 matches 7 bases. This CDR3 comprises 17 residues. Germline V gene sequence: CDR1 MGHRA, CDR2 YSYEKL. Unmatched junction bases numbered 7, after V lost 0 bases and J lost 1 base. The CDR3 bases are TGCGCCAGCAGCCAAGATAGTAGCGGGCGAGGCACAGATACGCAGTATTTT. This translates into CASSQDSSGRGTDTQYF.

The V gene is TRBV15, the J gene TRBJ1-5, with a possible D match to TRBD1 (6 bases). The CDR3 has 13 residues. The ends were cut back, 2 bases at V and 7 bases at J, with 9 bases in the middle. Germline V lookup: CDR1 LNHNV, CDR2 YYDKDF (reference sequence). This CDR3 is CATSRLQGQPQHF. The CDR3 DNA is TGTGCCACCAGCAGACTACAGGGACAGCCCCAGCATTTT. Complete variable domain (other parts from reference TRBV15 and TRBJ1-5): DAMVIQNPRYQVTQFGKPVTLSCSQTLNHNVMYWYQQKSSQAPKLLFHYYDKDFNNEADTPDNFQSRRPNTSFCFLDIRSPGLGDTAMYLCATSRLQGQPQHFGDGTRLSIL.

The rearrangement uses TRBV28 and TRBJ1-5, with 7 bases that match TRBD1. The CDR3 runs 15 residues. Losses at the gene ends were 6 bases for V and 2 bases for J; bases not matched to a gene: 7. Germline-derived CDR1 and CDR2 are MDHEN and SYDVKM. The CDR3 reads CASSKTGPGNQPQHF. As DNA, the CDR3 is TGTGCCAGCAGCAAGACAGGGCCGGGCAATCAGCCCCAGCATTTT.